What follows is one T cell receptor beta chain and its context. The antigen this receptor binds is unknown. The sample holds no much larger clone one base away, and base qualities are not on file. The junction shows trimming of 4 bases on V and 5 bases on J, plus 12 bases between the germline ends. The CDR3 runs 14 residues from the cysteine to the phenylalanine. Just the 42-base CDR3 DNA is kept, in frame starting at base 1. Looking up the germline V gene (reference sequence) yields CDR1 GTSNPN and CDR2 SVGIG. This sample stems from a study of long-term antiretroviral therapy in people with HIV (dated by TCRdb to between 2021 and 2023). With respect to the entire study: Collection of the earliest samples took place about a decade ahead of the 2015 WHO recommendation for immediate ART, at a time when ART was typically delayed until CD4 counts fell. Whether ART initiation and durable HIV suppression were associated with changes in peripheral blood TRB repertoire composition and diversity was tested in a retrospective serial study. The cohort contributed about 190 cryopreserved PBMC samples from under 35 adults with confirmed HIV infection, collected serially over a mean of approximately 6 years (range 1-12). Among the 25 to 35 participants with HIV, ten to eleven were female. No cross-contamination during QIAcube processing was shown when test extractions of a monoclonal T-cell line were performed alongside 25 to 35 polyclonal samples.

Inclusion was restricted to participants for whom at least one PBMC sample before ART initiation and at least two post-ART samples were available. Every participant with HIV received treatment in the United States of America. Cryopreserved samples of roughly 0.85-11 million PBMC were thawed and washed before DNA extraction. At the time of the earliest PBMC sample for each participant with HIV, ages ranged from roughly 20 to 54 years. Per participant, PBMC samples came from 1-4 timepoints prior to ART initiation and 2-8 timepoints following ART initiation, for a median of 7 samples. For every participant, serial HIV viral load, CD4+ T-cell count, ART history and demographic data were obtained. Genomic DNA was extracted from unsorted PBMC with a Qiagen kit on a QIAcube, with processing performed in batches of 12 samples. Sequencing of the TRB variable region was done with the immunoSEQ hsTCRB v3.0 assay at survey level resolution. A depth of roughly 35,000-55,000 T-cell genomes per sample was targeted for TRB sequencing. TRB libraries were pooled and sequenced on an Illumina MiSeq using a v3 150-cycle kit. The original pipeline was this. Repertoire analysis was performed in R inside a reproducible Nextflow workflow that covered QC, data transformation and analysis. LymphoSeq2, an R package for AIRR-Seq data exploration, was used to implement custom analyses. Several samples that yielded fewer than 5000 total TRB sequences were excluded, so that 150 to 200 HIV repertoires were analyzed. Among the roughly 190 retained HIV repertoires, about 60 were collected before ART initiation and 129 were collected after ART initiation. Repertoires were downsampled to 5000 TRB nucleotide sequences, and summary statistics were averaged over 100 downsampling iterations. TRB sequences were retained for analysis only if CDR3 regions of at least seven amino acids were present. Two measures captured diversity: a Shannon entropy-derived clonality score and the Gini coefficient. In the repertoire networks, any two of the top 5000 CDR3 amino acid sequences were linked whenever the two sequences differed by an edit distance of one. Antigen specificity groups and MHC restriction were predicted for TRB CDR3 amino acid sequences with GLIPH2. Known CMV, EBV, HIV or tissue antigen associations were flagged by matching CDR3 amino acid sequences against VDJdb and McPAS-TCR. Pre-ART, post-ART and control groups were compared with Wilcoxon signed-rank tests and Holm-Bonferroni correction. TCRdb provides this immuneACCESS table in a form limited to in-frame rearrangements. Some clones are lacking; in checked studies, under half of them reflect an unresolved V gene, and why the rest are absent is not known. V, J and clone size were drawn from that table, and D and trimming were deduced from the DNA. The sample yields 25,000 to 35,000 clones; 65% to 85% were counted once. Together, the top ten hold around 8% of the sample.

What the authors observed across the whole study: Because cell numbers in pre-ART samples were limited, unsorted PBMC were profiled instead of sorted CD4+ and CD8+ T cells. Starting ART was linked to a significant rise in TRB diversity, yet even after long-term ART the diversity remained significantly lower than in transplant donor controls. Expanded TRB clones identified before ART initiation dominated the repertoire at all time points, although this dominance fluctuated and declined in many PLHIV after ART. HIV repertoires had narrower CDR3 length ranges than controls, and the network structure suggested an antigen-experienced repertoire that shifted only slightly toward naive after ART. The samples span the years 2004 to 2017, and the ART regimens used at that time may not be as effective as current regimens. No data were available on ART adherence, viral resistance or therapy changes, limiting inferences about post-ART repertoire changes. Limited PBMC availability meant only the TCR beta chain was sequenced, without alpha chain pairing.

The source material was unsorted PBMCs, sampled 3.1 years after starting antiretroviral therapy. The sequence was obtained from a woman aged 50 to 60 with HIV. The chain was built from TRBV30 and TRBJ1-6; the D segment cannot be called with confidence. The sequenced DNA: TGTGCCTGGAAAGTCGCCCCTGATAATTCACCCCTCCACTTT. This translates into CAWKVAPDNSPLHF.